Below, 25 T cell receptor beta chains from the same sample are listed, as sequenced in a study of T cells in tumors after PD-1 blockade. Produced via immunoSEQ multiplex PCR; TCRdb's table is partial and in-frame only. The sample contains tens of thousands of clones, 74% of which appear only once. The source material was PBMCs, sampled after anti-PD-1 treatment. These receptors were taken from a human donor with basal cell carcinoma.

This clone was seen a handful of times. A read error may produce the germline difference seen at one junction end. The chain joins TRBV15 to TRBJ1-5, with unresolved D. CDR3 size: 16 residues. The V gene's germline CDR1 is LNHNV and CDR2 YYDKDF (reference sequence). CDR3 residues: CASRDLRPIGNQPQHF. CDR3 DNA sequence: TGTGCCTCCAGAGATCTTAGGCCAATAGGCAATCAGCCCCAGCATTTT.

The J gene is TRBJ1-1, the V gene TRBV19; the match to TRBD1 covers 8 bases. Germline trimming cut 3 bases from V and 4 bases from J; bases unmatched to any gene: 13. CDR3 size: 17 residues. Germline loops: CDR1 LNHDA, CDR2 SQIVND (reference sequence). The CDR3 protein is CASSIRTGMVMGTEAFF. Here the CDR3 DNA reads TGTGCCAGTAGTATCCGGACAGGGATGGTTATGGGCACTGAAGCTTTCTTT.

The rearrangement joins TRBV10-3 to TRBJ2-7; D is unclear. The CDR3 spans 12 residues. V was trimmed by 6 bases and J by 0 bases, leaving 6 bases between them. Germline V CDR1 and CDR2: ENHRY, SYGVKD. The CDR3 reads CAIRGSSYEQYF. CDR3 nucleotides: TGTGCCATCAGGGGATCCTCCTACGAGCAGTACTTC.

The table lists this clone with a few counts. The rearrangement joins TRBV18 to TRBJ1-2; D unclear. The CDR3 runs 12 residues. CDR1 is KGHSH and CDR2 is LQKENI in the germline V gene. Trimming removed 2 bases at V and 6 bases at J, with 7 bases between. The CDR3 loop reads CASSPKGDGYTF. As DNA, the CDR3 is TGTGCCAGCTCACCAAAGGGTGATGGCTACACCTTC.

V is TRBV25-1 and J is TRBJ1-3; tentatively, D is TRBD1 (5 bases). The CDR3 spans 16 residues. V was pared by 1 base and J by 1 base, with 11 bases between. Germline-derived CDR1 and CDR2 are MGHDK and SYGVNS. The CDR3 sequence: CASSEWGGVSGNTIYF. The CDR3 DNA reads TGTGCCAGCAGTGAATGGGGGGGAGTATCTGGAAACACCATATATTTT.

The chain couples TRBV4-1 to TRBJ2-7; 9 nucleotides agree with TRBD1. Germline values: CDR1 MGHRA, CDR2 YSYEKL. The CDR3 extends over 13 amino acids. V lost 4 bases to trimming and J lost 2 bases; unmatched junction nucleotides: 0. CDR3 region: CASSRDRAYEQYF. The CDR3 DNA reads TGCGCCAGCAGCCGGGACAGGGCCTACGAGCAGTACTTC.

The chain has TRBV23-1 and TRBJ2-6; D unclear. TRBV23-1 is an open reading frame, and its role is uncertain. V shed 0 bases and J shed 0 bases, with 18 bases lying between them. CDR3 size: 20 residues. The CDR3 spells CASSQSKFEGDSSGANVLTF. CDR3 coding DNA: TGCGCCAGCAGTCAATCTAAGTTCGAAGGTGACTCCTCTGGGGCCAACGTCCTGACTTTC.

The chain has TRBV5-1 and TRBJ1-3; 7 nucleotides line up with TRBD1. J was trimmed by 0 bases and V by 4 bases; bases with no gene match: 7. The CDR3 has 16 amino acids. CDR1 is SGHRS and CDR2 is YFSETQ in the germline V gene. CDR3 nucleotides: TGCGCCAGCAGCCCTACAGGGGAAGGCTCTGGAAACACCATATATTTT. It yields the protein CASSPTGEGSGNTIYF.

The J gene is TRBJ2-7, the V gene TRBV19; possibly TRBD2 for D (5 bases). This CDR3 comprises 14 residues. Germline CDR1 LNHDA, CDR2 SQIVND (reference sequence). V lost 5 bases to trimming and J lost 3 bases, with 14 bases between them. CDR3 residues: CASSPRTGNYEQYF. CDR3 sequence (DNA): TGTGCCAGTAGTCCCCGGACGGGAAACTACGAGCAGTACTTC.

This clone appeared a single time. The chain's CDR3 is CASTKTPTGELFF. The CDR3 DNA reads TGTGCCAGTACGAAAACACCGACCGGGGAGCTGTTTTTT. The chain joins TRBV19 to TRBJ2-2, with D uncertain. This CDR3 contains 13 residues. Germline CDR1 LNHDA, CDR2 SQIVND (reference sequence). Trimming stripped 7 bases from V and 5 bases from J, with 11 bases between.

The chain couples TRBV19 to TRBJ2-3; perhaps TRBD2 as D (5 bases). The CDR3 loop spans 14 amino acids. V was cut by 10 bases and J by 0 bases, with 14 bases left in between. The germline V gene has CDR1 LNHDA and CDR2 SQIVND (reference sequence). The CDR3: CAIPGSRSTDTQYF. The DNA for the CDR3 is TGTGCCATTCCGGGAAGCAGGAGCACAGATACGCAGTATTTT.

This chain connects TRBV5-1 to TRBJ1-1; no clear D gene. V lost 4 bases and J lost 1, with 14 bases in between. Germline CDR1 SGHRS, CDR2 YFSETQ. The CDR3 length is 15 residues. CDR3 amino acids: CASSPRGGPNTEAFF. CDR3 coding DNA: TGCGCCAGCAGCCCCCGGGGAGGGCCGAACACTGAAGCTTTCTTT.

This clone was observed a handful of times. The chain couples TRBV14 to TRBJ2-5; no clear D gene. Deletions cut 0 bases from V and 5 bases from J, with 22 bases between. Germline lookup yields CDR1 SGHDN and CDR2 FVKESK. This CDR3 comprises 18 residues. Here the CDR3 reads CASSQDSGSALLMETQYF. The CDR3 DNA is TGTGCCAGCAGCCAAGATTCGGGTTCGGCACTCCTCATGGAGACCCAGTACTTC.

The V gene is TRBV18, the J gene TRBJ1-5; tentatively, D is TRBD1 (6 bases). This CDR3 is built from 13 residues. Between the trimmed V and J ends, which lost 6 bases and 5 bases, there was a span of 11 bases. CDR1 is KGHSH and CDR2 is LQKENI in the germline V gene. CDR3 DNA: TGTGCCAGCTCTTCGGGGGGCCATCAGCCCCAGCATTTT. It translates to CASSSGGHQPQHF.

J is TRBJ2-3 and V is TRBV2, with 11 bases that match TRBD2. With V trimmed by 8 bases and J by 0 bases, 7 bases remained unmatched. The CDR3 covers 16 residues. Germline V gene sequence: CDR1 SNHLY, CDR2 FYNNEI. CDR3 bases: TGTGCCAGCGTCCCGGGACTAGCGGCCAGCACAGATACGCAGTATTTT. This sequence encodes CASVPGLAASTDTQYF.

The CDR3 nucleotides are TGTGCCAGCAGCATCAGGGGGCTGGAGGAGACCCAGTACTTC. Translated, it gives CASSIRGLEETQYF. The J gene is TRBJ2-5, the V gene TRBV7-9; 8 bases line up with TRBD1. This CDR3 has 14 residues. With V trimmed by 5 bases and J by 5 bases, 7 bases remained unmatched. The germline V gene encodes CDR1 SEHNR and CDR2 FQNEAQ (reference sequence).

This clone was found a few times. CDR3 coding DNA: TGTGCCAGCAGTTTATCGTCGGGAGAGCAGTACTTC. This encodes CASSLSSGEQYF. The rearrangement links TRBV27 to TRBJ2-7, with D possibly matching TRBD2 (5 bases). V gave up 0 bases and J gave up 7 bases, with 7 bases separating them. This CDR3 comprises 12 residues. Germline CDR1 and CDR2: MNHEY and SMNVEV (reference sequence).

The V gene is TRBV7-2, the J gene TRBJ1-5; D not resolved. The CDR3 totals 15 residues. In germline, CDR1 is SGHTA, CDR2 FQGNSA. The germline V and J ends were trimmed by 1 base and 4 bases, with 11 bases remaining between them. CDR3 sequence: CASSLVVGSNQPQHF. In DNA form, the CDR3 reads TGTGCCAGCAGCTTAGTTGTAGGGAGTAATCAGCCCCAGCATTTT.

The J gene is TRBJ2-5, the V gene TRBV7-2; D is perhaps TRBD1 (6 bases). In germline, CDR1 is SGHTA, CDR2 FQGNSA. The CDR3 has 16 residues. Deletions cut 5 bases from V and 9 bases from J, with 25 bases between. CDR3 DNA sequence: TGTGCCAGCAGCAACCGGGACATCGGGCCCCTTATGGCCCAGTACTTC. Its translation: CASSNRDIGPLMAQYF.

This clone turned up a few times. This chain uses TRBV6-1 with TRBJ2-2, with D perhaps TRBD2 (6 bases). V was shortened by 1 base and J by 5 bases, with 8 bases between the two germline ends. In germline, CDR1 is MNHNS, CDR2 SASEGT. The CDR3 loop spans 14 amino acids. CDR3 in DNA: TGTGCCAGCAGTGAAGGGGGGGAAACCGGGGAGCTGTTTTTT. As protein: CASSEGGETGELFF.

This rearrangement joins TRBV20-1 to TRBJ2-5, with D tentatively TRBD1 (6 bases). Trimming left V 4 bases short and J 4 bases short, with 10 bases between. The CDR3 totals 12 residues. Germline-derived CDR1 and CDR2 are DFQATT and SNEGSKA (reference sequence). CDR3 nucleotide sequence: TGCAGTGCTACTGACAGGCGAGAGACCCAGTACTTC. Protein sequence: CSATDRRETQYF.

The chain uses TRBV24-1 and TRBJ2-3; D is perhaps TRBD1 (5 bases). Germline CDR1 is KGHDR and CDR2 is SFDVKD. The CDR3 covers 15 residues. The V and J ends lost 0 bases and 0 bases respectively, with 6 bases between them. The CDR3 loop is CATSDLQGSTDTQYF. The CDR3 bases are TGTGCCACCAGTGATTTGCAGGGTAGCACAGATACGCAGTATTTT.

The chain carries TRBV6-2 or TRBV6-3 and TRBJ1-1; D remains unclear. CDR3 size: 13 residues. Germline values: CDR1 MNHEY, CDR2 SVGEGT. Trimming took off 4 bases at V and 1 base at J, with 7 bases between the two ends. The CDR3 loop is CASSSTPNTEAFF. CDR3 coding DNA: TGTGCCAGCAGTTCGACACCGAACACTGAAGCTTTCTTT.

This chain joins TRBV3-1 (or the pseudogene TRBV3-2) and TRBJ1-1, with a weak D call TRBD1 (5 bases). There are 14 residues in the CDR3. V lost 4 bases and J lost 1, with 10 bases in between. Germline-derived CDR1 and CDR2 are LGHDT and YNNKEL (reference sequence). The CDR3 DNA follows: TGTGCCAGCAGCCCTGGGGGGTGGAACACTGAAGCTTTCTTT. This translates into CASSPGGWNTEAFF.

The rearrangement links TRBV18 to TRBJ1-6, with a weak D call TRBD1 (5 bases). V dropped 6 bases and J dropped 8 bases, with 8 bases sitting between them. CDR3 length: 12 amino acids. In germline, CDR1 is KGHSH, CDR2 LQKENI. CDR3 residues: CASSLGDSPLHF. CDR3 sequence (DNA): TGTGCCAGCTCCCTAGGGGATTCACCCCTCCACTTT.